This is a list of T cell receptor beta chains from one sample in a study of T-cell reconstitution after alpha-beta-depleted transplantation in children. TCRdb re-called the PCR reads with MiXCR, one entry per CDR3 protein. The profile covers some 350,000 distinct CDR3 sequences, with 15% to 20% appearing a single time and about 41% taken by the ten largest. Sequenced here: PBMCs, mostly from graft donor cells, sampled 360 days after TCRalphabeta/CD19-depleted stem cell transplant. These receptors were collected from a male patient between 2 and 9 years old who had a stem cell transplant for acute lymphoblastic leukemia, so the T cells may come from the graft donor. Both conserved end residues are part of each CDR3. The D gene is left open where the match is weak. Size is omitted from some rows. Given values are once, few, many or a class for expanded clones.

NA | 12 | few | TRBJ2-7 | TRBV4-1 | CASSQDEREQYF | TGCGCCAGCAGCCAAGACGAGCGGGAGCAGTACTTC
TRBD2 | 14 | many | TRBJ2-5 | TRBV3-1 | CASSQATSAETQYF | TGTGCCAGCAGCCAAGCTACTAGCGCTGAGACCCAGTACTTC
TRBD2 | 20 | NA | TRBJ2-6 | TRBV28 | CASNTRDIILAGAGANVLTF | TGTGCCAGCAACACCCGGGACATAATACTAGCGGGAGCTGGGGCCAACGTCCTGACTTTC
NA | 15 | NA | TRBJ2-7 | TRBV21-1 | CASSNKGRGNYEQYF | TGTGCCAGCAGCAACAAGGGGAGGGGGAATTACGAGCAGTACTTC
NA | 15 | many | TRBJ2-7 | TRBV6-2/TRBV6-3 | CASTSLVGPSYEQYF | TGTGCCAGCACATCCCTGGTCGGGCCCTCCTACGAGCAGTACTTC
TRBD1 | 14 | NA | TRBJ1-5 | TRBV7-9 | CASSSGQDYQPQHF | TGTGCCAGCAGCTCCGGACAGGACTATCAGCCCCAGCATTTT
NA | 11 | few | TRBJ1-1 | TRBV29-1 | CSVVGEGEAFF | TGCAGCGTTGTTGGGGAGGGTGAAGCTTTCTTT
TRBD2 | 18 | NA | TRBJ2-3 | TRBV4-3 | CASSQVDLAGGPADTQYF | TGCGCCAGCAGCCAAGTCGATCTCGCGGGAGGGCCCGCAGATACGCAGTATTTT
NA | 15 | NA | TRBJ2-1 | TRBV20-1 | CSALRDESSYNEQFF | TGCAGTGCCCTCCGGGATGAGAGCTCCTACAATGAGCAGTTCTTC
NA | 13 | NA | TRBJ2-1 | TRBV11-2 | CASSRPTSDEQFF | TGTGCCAGCAGCCGCCCGACTAGTGATGAGCAGTTCTTC
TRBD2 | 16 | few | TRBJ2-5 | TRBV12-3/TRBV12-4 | CASSLGLAGGEETQYF | TGTGCCAGCAGTTTAGGGCTAGCGGGAGGAGAAGAGACCCAGTACTTC
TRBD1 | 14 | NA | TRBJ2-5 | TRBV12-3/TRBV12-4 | CASRSSRGPETQYF | TGTGCCAGCAGATCCTCCAGGGGGCCTGAGACCCAGTACTTC
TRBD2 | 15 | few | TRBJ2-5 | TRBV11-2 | CASSLSGTHSSTQYF | TGTGCCAGCAGCTTAAGCGGGACCCACTCGTCGACCCAGTACTTC
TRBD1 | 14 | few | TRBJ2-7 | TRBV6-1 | CASQRDRVSYEQYF | TGTGCCAGCCAGAGGGACAGGGTTTCCTACGAGCAGTACTTC
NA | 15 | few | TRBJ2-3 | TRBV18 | CASSPFPLATDTQYF | TGTGCCAGCTCACCATTCCCCCTAGCCACAGATACGCAGTATTTT
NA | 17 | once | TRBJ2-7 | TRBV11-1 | CASSPPGGLMSSYGQYF | TGTGCCAGCAGCCCCCCTGGGGGACTGATGAGCTCCTACGGGCAGTACTTC
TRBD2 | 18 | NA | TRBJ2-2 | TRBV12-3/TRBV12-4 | CASSFRSLLAGETGELFF | TGTGCCAGCAGTTTCAGGTCCCTACTAGCGGGAGAGACCGGGGAGCTGTTTTTT
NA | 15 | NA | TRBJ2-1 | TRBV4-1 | CASSQDPGVGEEQFF | TGCGCCAGCAGCCAAGATCCGGGGGTGGGAGAGGAGCAGTTCTTC
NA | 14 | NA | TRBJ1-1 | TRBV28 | CASSPGWGNTEAFF | TGTGCCAGCAGTCCAGGGTGGGGGAACACTGAAGCTTTCTTT
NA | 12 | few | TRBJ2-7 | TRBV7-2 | CASSLVSNEQYF | TGTGCCAGCAGCTTAGTTTCAAACGAGCAGTACTTC
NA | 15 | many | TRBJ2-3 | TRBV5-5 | CASSSPWQVGDTQYF | TGTGCCAGCAGCTCCCCTTGGCAGGTTGGAGATACGCAGTATTTT
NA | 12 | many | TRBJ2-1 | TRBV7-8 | CASSLVGTIRFF | TGTGCCAGCAGCTTAGTCGGCACGATACGGTTCTTC
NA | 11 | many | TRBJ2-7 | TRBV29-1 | CSVDDGGRKYF | TGCAGCGTTGACGATGGGGGGAGGAAGTACTTC
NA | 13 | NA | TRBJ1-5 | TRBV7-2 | CASEQSPQQPQHF | TGTGCCAGCGAACAGTCTCCACAGCAGCCCCAGCATTTT
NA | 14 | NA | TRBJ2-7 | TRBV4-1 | CASSQAPTSYEQYF | TGCGCCAGCAGCCAAGCACCGACCTCCTACGAGCAGTACTTC
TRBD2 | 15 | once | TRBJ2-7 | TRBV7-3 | CASSLLGAGVGEQYF | TGTGCCAGCAGCTTACTTGGAGCGGGAGTAGGCGAGCAGTACTTC
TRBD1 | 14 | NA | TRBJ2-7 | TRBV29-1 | CSVDTGQGGYEQYF | TGCAGCGTAGACACCGGACAGGGTGGGTACGAGCAGTACTTC
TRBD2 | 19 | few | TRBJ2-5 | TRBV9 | CASSALGLAGGPLVETQYF | TGTGCCAGCAGCGCCCTCGGACTAGCGGGAGGGCCTTTGGTGGAGACCCAGTACTTC
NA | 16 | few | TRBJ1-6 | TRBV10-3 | CAISESTQAMRSPLHF | TGTGCCATCAGTGAGTCGACTCAGGCGATGAGATCACCCCTCCACTTT
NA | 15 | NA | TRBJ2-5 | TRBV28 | CASSLQTGIQETQYF | TGTGCCAGCAGTTTACAAACCGGGATCCAAGAGACCCAGTACTTC
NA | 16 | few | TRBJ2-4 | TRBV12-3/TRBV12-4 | CASSGPAGLAKNIQYF | TGTGCCAGCTCGGGACCGGCCGGCTTAGCCAAAAACATTCAGTACTTC
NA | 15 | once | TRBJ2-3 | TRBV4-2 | CASSQVVRKADTQYF | TGTGCCAGCAGCCAAGTCGTCAGAAAAGCAGATACGCAGTATTTT
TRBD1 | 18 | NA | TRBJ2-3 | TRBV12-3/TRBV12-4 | CASSFRDRARGSTDTQYF | TGTGCCAGCAGTTTCCGGGACAGGGCGAGAGGGAGCACAGATACGCAGTATTTT
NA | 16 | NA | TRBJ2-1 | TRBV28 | CASSSQIQRPYNEQFF | TGTGCCAGCAGTTCTCAGATCCAGCGTCCCTACAATGAGCAGTTCTTC
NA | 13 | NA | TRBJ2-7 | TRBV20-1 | CSATAGLSYEQYF | TGCAGTGCTACCGCAGGACTGTCCTACGAGCAGTACTTC
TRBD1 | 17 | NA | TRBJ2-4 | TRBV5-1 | CASSLKGGTGPLRIQYF | TGCGCCAGCAGCTTGAAAGGGGGGACAGGGCCCTTGCGCATTCAGTACTTC
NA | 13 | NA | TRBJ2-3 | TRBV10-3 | CATRSGTTDTQYF | TGTGCCACCCGTAGCGGAACCACAGATACGCAGTATTTT
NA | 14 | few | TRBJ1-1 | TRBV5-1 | CASSHQSRNTEAFF | TGCGCCAGCAGCCATCAGAGCCGAAACACTGAAGCTTTCTTT
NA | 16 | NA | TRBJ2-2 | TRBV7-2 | CASSFFYLTNTGELFF | TGTGCCAGCAGTTTTTTCTACTTAACGAACACCGGGGAGCTGTTTTTT
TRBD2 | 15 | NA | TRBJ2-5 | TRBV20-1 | CSAPLAGTYQETQYF | TGCAGTGCTCCACTAGCGGGAACGTACCAAGAGACCCAGTACTTC
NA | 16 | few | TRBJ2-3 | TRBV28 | CASSLPGGYRADTQYF | TGTGCCAGCAGTTTACCCGGAGGGTATAGGGCAGATACGCAGTATTTT
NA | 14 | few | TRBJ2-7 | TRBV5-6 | CASRRLPSSYEQYF | TGTGCCAGCAGACGCCTCCCGTCGTCCTACGAGCAGTACTTC
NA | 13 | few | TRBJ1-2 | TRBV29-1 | CSVREVSNYGYTF | TGCAGCGTGCGAGAGGTTTCTAACTATGGCTACACCTTC
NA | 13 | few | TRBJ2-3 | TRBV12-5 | CASGLVVQGTQYF | TGTGCTAGTGGTTTGGTAGTCCAGGGGACGCAGTATTTT
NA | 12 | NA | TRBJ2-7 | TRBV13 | CASSFWGSEQYF | TGTGCCAGCAGCTTTTGGGGATCCGAGCAGTACTTC
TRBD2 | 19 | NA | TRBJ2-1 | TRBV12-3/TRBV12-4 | CASSSPRGLAGGPRNEQFF | TGTGCCAGCAGTTCGCCCCGGGGACTAGCGGGAGGGCCAAGGAATGAGCAGTTCTTC
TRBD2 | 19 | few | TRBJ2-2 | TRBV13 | CASSFSPARAGGGTGELFF | TGTGCCAGCAGCTTCAGTCCCGCTAGGGCGGGAGGAGGCACCGGGGAGCTGTTTTTT
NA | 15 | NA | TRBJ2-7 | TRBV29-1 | CSVEDLKGQGYEQYF | TGCAGCGTTGAAGATCTAAAAGGGCAGGGCTACGAGCAGTACTTC
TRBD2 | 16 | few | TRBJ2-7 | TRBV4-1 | CASSPFTSGGTYEQYF | TGCGCCAGCAGCCCCTTCACTAGCGGGGGGACCTACGAGCAGTACTTC
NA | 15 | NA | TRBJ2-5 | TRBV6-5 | CASSYPKRGQETQYF | TGTGCCAGCAGTTACCCCAAAAGGGGCCAAGAGACCCAGTACTTC
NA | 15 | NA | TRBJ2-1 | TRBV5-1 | CASSLLAGNYNEQFF | TGCGCCAGCAGCTTACTAGCCGGGAACTACAATGAGCAGTTCTTC
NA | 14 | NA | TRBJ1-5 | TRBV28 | CASVREYSNQPQHF | TGTGCCAGCGTAAGGGAGTATAGCAATCAGCCCCAGCATTTT